Below, 18 T cell receptor beta chains from the same sample are listed, as sequenced in a study of CD8 T cells in Susac syndrome. Reverse transcription of roughly 0.5 to 1 ug RNA was performed with random hexamers. TCRdb recomputed calls from the immunoSEQ multiplex PCR reads with MiXCR, one row per CDR3 protein. The sample has fewer than 85,000 distinct CDR3 sequences, around 94% seen once; the top ten hold 0.5% to 0.65%. Input material: CD8+ T cells from PBMCs. The receptors were gathered from a human donor with Susac syndrome.

The chain carries TRBV9 and TRBJ1-2; D call uncertain. Trimming cost V 1 base and J 4 bases, with 5 bases left between them. Per germline, CDR1 SGDLS and CDR2 YYNGEE. The CDR3 loop spans 12 amino acids. The CDR3 loop reads CASSVNGYGYTF. The CDR3 DNA follows: TGTGCCAGCAGCGTAAACGGCTATGGCTACACCTTC.

The chain links TRBV9 to TRBJ2-5; 10 positions agree with TRBD1. Per the germline V gene, CDR1 is SGDLS and CDR2 is YYNGEE. J lost 1 base, V lost 4 bases, and 13 bases had no gene match. The CDR3 consists of 18 residues. As DNA, the CDR3 is TGTGCCAGCAGCCTAAGCTGGACAGGGGGAAAACTCCAAGAGACCCAGTACTTC. Translation gives CASSLSWTGGKLQETQYF.

The chain joins TRBV27 to TRBJ1-1, with no clear D. This CDR3 has 12 residues. V was pared by 6 bases and J by 8 bases, with 13 bases between. The germline V gene encodes CDR1 MNHEY and CDR2 SMNVEV (reference sequence). This CDR3 reads CASRAGRREAFF. The DNA of the CDR3 is TGTGCCAGCAGGGCGGGAAGGAGGGAAGCTTTCTTT.

The chain uses TRBV6-1 and TRBJ2-1; 10 nucleotides align to TRBD2. Trimming at V came to 6 bases and at J to 0 bases, leaving 5 bases not matched to a gene. There are 16 residues in the CDR3. Germline V gene sequence: CDR1 MNHNS, CDR2 SASEGT. The CDR3 reads CASSFSSGGSYNEQFF. CDR3 sequence (DNA): TGTGCCAGCAGCTTTTCTAGCGGGGGCTCCTACAATGAGCAGTTCTTC.

This sequence joins TRBV6-2 or TRBV6-3 and TRBJ2-2, with D hard to call. The CDR3 is 11 residues long. Germline assignment: CDR1 MNHEY and CDR2 SVGEGT. Trimming took 2 bases from V and 10 from J, leaving 5 bases between them. The CDR3 coding sequence is TGTGCCAGCAGTTACGGGTCGGAGCTGTTTTTT. Translation gives CASSYGSELFF.

The V call is TRBV5-6, the J call TRBJ1-5; D not resolved. Germline loops: CDR1 SGHDT, CDR2 YYEEEE. V was pared by 4 bases and J by 6 bases, with 11 bases between. This CDR3 comprises 13 residues. CDR3 bases: TGTGCCAGCAGCCCTTCCACTGGTCAGCCCCAGCATTTT. Translation: CASSPSTGQPQHF.

The chain carries TRBV10-3 and TRBJ1-1, with D possibly being TRBD1 (5 bases). CDR3 size: 15 residues. Germline lookup yields CDR1 ENHRY and CDR2 SYGVKD. V was shortened by 3 bases and J by 2 bases, with 13 bases between the two germline ends. CDR3 amino acids: CAISERTRLNTEAFF. Written as DNA, the CDR3 is TGTGCCATCAGTGAACGGACAAGGCTAAACACTGAAGCTTTCTTT.

The V call is TRBV7-9, the J call TRBJ2-2; D is unclear. The CDR3 totals 15 residues. From germline, CDR1 is SEHNR and CDR2 FQNEAQ (reference sequence). Trimming pared 7 bases from V and 7 bases from J, leaving 19 bases between. The CDR3 reads CASTLKGHISGELFF. The CDR3 DNA sequence: TGTGCCAGCACTTTAAAAGGGCACATCAGCGGGGAGCTGTTTTTT.

The gene calls are TRBV12-3 or TRBV12-4 and TRBJ2-2; D call uncertain. This CDR3 has 15 amino acids. V was pared by 7 bases and J by 0 bases, with 12 bases between. The CDR3 nucleotides are TGTGCCAGCACCCCCGGTGTTGCGAACACCGGGGAGCTGTTTTTT. Its protein product is CASTPGVANTGELFF.

This chain joins TRBV11-2 and TRBJ2-1; 13 bases match TRBD2. Germline V gene lookup returns CDR1 SGHAT and CDR2 FQNNGV. V dropped 4 bases and J dropped 0; count of bases not matched to a gene: 9. The CDR3 extends over 19 amino acids. The CDR3 protein is CASSYRRTSGSSSYNEQFF. The CDR3 bases are TGTGCCAGCAGCTACCGCCGGACTAGCGGGAGTAGCTCCTACAATGAGCAGTTCTTC.

The chain is built from TRBV30 and TRBJ1-6; D is uncertain. Trimming took off 5 bases at V and 15 bases at J, with 17 bases between the two ends. The germline V gene has CDR1 GTSNPN and CDR2 SVGIG (reference sequence). The CDR3 contains 12 residues. For the CDR3, the DNA is TGTGCCTGGGCCGGGTCTTCACCCCTCCTCCACTTT. Translated: CAWAGSSPLLHF.

V is TRBV13 and J is TRBJ2-7; perhaps D is TRBD1 or TRBD2 (6 bases each). CDR3 size: 13 residues. Germline CDR1 and CDR2: PRHDT and FYEKMQ (reference sequence). V was shortened by 3 bases and J by 5 bases, with 11 bases between the two germline ends. This CDR3 is CASSLVGGHEQYF. Written as DNA, the CDR3 is TGTGCCAGCAGCTTGGTCGGGGGCCACGAGCAGTACTTC.

The chain employs TRBV9 and TRBJ2-3; 10 bases are a match to TRBD2. The CDR3 contains 18 residues. The V and J ends lost 1 base and 0 bases, in that order; junction bases with no gene match: 8. Germline V gene lookup returns CDR1 SGDLS and CDR2 YYNGEE. CDR3 sequence reads: CASSVRTSGVSSTDTQYF. The CDR3 region has the DNA TGTGCCAGCAGCGTAAGAACTAGCGGGGTTTCTAGCACAGATACGCAGTATTTT.

The V and J genes are TRBV4-2 and TRBJ2-2, with TRBD1 matching over 8 bases. The CDR3 loop spans 14 amino acids. The germline V gene has CDR1 LGHNA and CDR2 YNFKEQ. After removal of 7 bases from V and 3 bases from J, the junction contained 4 bases not matched to a gene. In nucleotides, the CDR3 is TGTGCCAGCAAGGACAGGGAAGACACCGGGGAGCTGTTTTTT. Protein: CASKDREDTGELFF.

This chain links TRBV2 with TRBJ2-7; D remains unclear. This CDR3 spans 12 amino acids. Deletions cut 7 bases from V and 1 base from J, with 8 bases between. Germline V gene data show CDR1 as SNHLY and CDR2 as FYNNEI. The CDR3, as DNA: TGTGCCAGCATTGGGATTTCCTACGAGCAGTACTTC. Translated, it gives CASIGISYEQYF. The full variable domain, in which reference TRBV2 and TRBJ2-7 provide the parts outside the CDR3, is EPEVTQTPSHQVTQMGQEVILRCVPISNHLYFYWYRQILGQKVEFLVSFYNNEISEKSEIFDDQFSVERPDGSNFTLKIRSTKLEDSAMYFCASIGISYEQYFGPGTRLTVT.

V is TRBV6-5 and J is TRBJ2-7, with D unresolved. CDR3 length: 13 amino acids. V lost 6 bases and J lost 2, with 11 bases in between. Germline loops: CDR1 MNHEY, CDR2 SVGAGI. CDR3 bases: TGTGCCAGCAGACGAATCGGAGCCTACGAGCAGTACTTC. Residues: CASRRIGAYEQYF.

The V and J genes are TRBV5-1 and TRBJ1-2; D is undetermined. This CDR3 region has 12 residues. Between the trimmed V and J ends, which lost 0 bases and 7 bases, there was a span of 7 bases. Germline V gives CDR1 SGHRS, CDR2 YFSETQ. CDR3 nucleotides: TGCGCCAGCAGCTTGGGTGGCAGTGGCTACACCTTC. It codes for CASSLGGSGYTF.

This clonotype was seen a single time. The genes are TRBV7-9 and TRBJ2-7; no definite D call. CDR3 length equals 13 residues. V lost 5 bases and J lost 4, with 12 bases in between. Per the germline V gene, CDR1 is SEHNR and CDR2 is FQNEAQ (reference sequence). Written as DNA, the CDR3 is TGTGCCAGCAGCCCCCGGACGGTGTACGAGCAGTACTTC. As protein: CASSPRTVYEQYF.